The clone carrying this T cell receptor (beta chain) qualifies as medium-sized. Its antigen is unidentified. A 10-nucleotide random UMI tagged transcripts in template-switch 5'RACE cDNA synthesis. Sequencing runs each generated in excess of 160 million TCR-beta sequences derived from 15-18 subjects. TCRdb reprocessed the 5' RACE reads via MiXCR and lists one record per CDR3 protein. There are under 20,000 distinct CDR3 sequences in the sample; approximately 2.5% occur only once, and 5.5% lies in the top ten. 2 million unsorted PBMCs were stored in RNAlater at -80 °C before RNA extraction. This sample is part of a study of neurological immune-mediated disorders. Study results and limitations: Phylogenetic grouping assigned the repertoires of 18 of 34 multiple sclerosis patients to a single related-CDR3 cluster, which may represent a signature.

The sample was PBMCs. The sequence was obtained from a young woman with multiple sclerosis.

This chain's CDR3 is CAISARTGGINEQFF. DNA of the CDR3: TGTGCCATCAGTGCGAGGACAGGAGGGATCAATGAGCAGTTCTTC. The chain uses TRBV10-3 and TRBJ2-1; maybe TRBD1 (7 bases). CDR3 size: 15 residues. V lost 4 bases to trimming and J lost 6 bases, with 16 bases between them. CDR1 ENHRY and CDR2 SYGVKD come from the germline V gene.